Following are 9 T cell receptor beta chains from one sample sequenced in a study of cytomegalovirus exposure and HLA in healthy donors. Both 60 Vbeta primers and 13 Jbeta primers went into the PCR. Repertoires were generated with immunoSEQ multiplex PCR, while TCRdb's copy carries only in-frame clones and drops some. The profile covers 80,000 to 130,000 clones, with approximately 81% appearing a single time and over 4% taken by the ten largest. Material for sequencing was PBMCs. The receptors here all came from a female donor in good health and CMV-seropositive.

A word on this clone: At one of its ends the junction is not consistent with the germline gene, which may arise from a read error. The chain couples TRBV6-6 to TRBJ2-6, with D maybe TRBD1 (5 bases). CDR3 length: 15 residues. Germline V CDR1 and CDR2: MNHNY, SVGAGI (reference sequence). CDR3 DNA: TGTGCCAGCAGTTACGGGGTCTCTGGGGCCAACGGCCTGACTTTC. This sequence encodes CASSYGVSGANGLTF.

The genes are TRBV9 and TRBJ2-1, with 9 bases aligning to TRBD2. Germline lookup yields CDR1 SGDLS and CDR2 YYNGEE. Trimming took 8 bases from V and 3 from J; bases not matched to a gene: 6. The CDR3 sequence is 14 residues long. Written as DNA, the CDR3 is TGTGCCAGTGGCGGGAGGGGTTTCTACAATGAGCAGTTCTTC. Translated, it gives CASGGRGFYNEQFF. Full variable domain (rest looked up from reference TRBV9 and TRBJ2-1): DSGVTQTPKHLITATGQRVTLRCSPRSGDLSVYWYQQSLDQGLQFLIQYYNGEERAKGNILERFSAQQFPDLHSELNLSSLELGDSALYFCASGGRGFYNEQFFGPGTRLTVL.

V gene TRBV5-1 combines with J gene TRBJ2-7, with 11 bases matching TRBD1. Trimming removed 3 bases from V and 4 bases from J; junction bases left unmatched: 6. Germline CDR1 reads SGHRS; CDR2 reads YFSETQ. CDR3 length equals 15 residues. CDR3 DNA sequence: TGCGCCAGCAGCTCCTCCCGGGACAGGGGGTACGAGCAGTACTTC. Protein product: CASSSSRDRGYEQYF.

This clone was found a few times. The chain uses TRBV19 and TRBJ1-3; unclear D gene. CDR1 and CDR2 from the germline V gene are LNHDA and SQIVND (reference sequence). Trimming cost V 7 bases and J 2 bases, with 9 bases left between them. The length of the CDR3 is 13 residues. The CDR3 sequence: CASIHSAGNTIYF. DNA for the CDR3: TGTGCCAGTATACATTCCGCTGGAAACACCATATATTTT.

The chain combines TRBV7-9 with TRBJ2-1, with 9 nucleotides matching TRBD2. V lost 2 bases and J lost 8; bases outside the gene matches: 4. This CDR3 spans 14 amino acids. Germline-derived CDR1 and CDR2 are SEHNR and FQNEAQ (reference sequence). CDR3 DNA: TGTGCCAGCAGCTTACTAGCGGGATTCGATGAGCAGTTCTTC. Its translation: CASSLLAGFDEQFF. The full variable domain, rest sourced from reference TRBV7-9 and TRBJ2-1, is DTGVSQNPRHKITKRGQNVTFRCDPISEHNRLYWYRQTLGQGPEFLTYFQNEAQLEKSRLLSDRFSAERPKGSFSTLEIQRTEQGDSAMYLCASSLLAGFDEQFFGPGTRLTVL.

This chain uses TRBV6-5 with TRBJ2-6; maybe TRBD2 (6 bases). In germline, CDR1 is MNHEY, CDR2 SVGAGI. The CDR3 sequence is 16 residues long. The V end lost 2 bases, the J end lost 4 bases, and 12 bases lay between the germline ends. DNA for the CDR3: TGTGCCAGCAGTTACGAAGGGACTGGAGGGGCCAACGTCCTGACTTTC. Encoded protein: CASSYEGTGGANVLTF.

This chain joins TRBV5-1 and TRBJ1-5, with TRBD1 matching 9 bases. Germline CDR1 SGHRS, CDR2 YFSETQ. The V gene end was trimmed by 5 bases and the J gene end by 1 base; junction bases not matched to a gene: 4. CDR3 length: 15 residues. CDR3 in amino acids: CASSSGQGSNQPQHF. CDR3 sequence (DNA): TGCGCCAGCAGTTCAGGACAGGGGAGCAATCAGCCCCAGCATTTT.

The chain combines TRBV4-2 with TRBJ2-1; perhaps TRBD2 as D (7 bases). The CDR3 is 16 amino acids. Germline V gene data show CDR1 as LGHNA and CDR2 as YNFKEQ. The germline V and J ends were trimmed by 1 base and 5 bases, with 15 bases remaining between them. The CDR3 DNA follows: TGTGCCAGCAGCCAAGGGGAAAACGGGGGGCACAATGAGCAGTTCTTC. Its translation: CASSQGENGGHNEQFF.

J is TRBJ2-3 and V is TRBV12-5, with 15 positions matching TRBD2. The CDR3 is made up of 15 amino acids. V lost 6 bases to trimming and J lost 6 bases; unmatched junction nucleotides: 4. Germline CDR1 LGHNT, CDR2 FRNRAP. CDR3 nucleotide sequence: TGTGCTAGTGGCCCGGGACTAGCGGGGGGTGATACGCAGTATTTT. This sequence encodes CASGPGLAGGDTQYF.